Reported below is one TCR beta chain. Its antigen is unknown. Germline CDR1 and CDR2: SSHAT and FNYEAQ (reference sequence). Unmatched junction bases numbered 8, after V lost 6 bases and J lost 2 bases. The CDR3 has 16 residues. Measured with immunoSEQ multiplex PCR; TCRdb has only the in-frame clones, and not every one. The data contain roughly 120,000 clones, roughly 90% of them singletons. The sample belongs to a study of T cell responses to AZD1222 COVID-19 vaccine. Notes on the study in general: Following two doses of AZD1222, Spike-specific TCR breadth and depth rose.

The source is an adult in good health. The rearrangement joins TRBV7-7 to TRBJ2-1; 9 bases fit TRBD2. The sample was peripheral blood, taken on day 0 of AZD1222 vaccination. CDR3 in amino acids: CASSLRGGVAYNEQFF. The CDR3, as DNA: TGTGCCAGCAGTCTGCGGGGGGGCGTCGCCTACAATGAGCAGTTCTTC.